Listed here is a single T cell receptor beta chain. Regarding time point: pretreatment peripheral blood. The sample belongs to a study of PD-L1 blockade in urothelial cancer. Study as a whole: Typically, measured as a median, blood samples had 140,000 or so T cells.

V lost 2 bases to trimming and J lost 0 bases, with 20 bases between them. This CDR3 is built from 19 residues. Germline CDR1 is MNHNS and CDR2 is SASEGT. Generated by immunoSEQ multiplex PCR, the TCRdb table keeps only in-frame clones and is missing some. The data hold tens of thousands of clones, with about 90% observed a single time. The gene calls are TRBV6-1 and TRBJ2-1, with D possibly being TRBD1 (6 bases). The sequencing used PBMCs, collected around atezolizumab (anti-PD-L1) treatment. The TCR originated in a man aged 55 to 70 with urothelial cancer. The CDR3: CASSETMTQGKLSYNEQFF. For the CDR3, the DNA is TGTGCCAGCAGTGAAACTATGACGCAGGGGAAGCTCTCCTACAATGAGCAGTTCTTC.